The rows below give T cell receptor beta chains drawn from one sample of a study of tumor T cells in aggressive B-cell lymphoma. The repertoire was sequenced with immunoSEQ multiplex PCR; TCRdb's copy has only in-frame clones and lacks some. The sample lists 7,500 to 9,500 clones, about 80% occurring once. The sample taken for sequencing was tumor tissue. These receptors came from an adult with diffuse large B cell lymphoma. CDR3s include the opening cysteine and the closing phenylalanine or tryptophan. Fields, in order: CDR3 protein, CDR3 DNA, J gene, V gene, D gene, clone size. D genes are given only for firm matches. Not all rows give a size; the values are once, few, many and, for expanded clones, a class.

cdr3_aa: CASRPGLAEAYEQYF
cdr3_nt: TGTGCCAGCAGGCCCGGACTAGCGGAGGCCTACGAGCAGTACTTC
j_call: TRBJ2-7
v_call: TRBV5-4
d_call: TRBD2
clone_size: -

cdr3_aa: CAWTWGRETQYF
cdr3_nt: TGTGCCTGGACATGGGGCCGAGAGACCCAGTACTTC
j_call: TRBJ2-5
v_call: TRBV30
d_call: -
clone_size: -

cdr3_aa: CASSSFGGGTEAFF
cdr3_nt: TGTGCCAGCAGCTCGTTCGGGGGTGGGACTGAAGCTTTCTTT
j_call: TRBJ1-1
v_call: TRBV4-2
d_call: -
clone_size: few

cdr3_aa: CASSEPGQGASYEQYF
cdr3_nt: TGCGCCAGCAGTGAGCCGGGACAGGGGGCTTCCTACGAGCAGTACTTC
j_call: TRBJ2-7
v_call: TRBV10-2
d_call: TRBD1
clone_size: -

cdr3_aa: CASSLPFLGHRVDQPQHF
cdr3_nt: TGTGCCAGCAGTTTACCATTCTTGGGGCATCGTGTAGATCAGCCCCAGCATTTT
j_call: TRBJ1-5
v_call: TRBV28
d_call: -
clone_size: -

cdr3_aa: CASSKRGRLAGGYNEQFF
cdr3_nt: TGTGCCAGCAGCAAACGTGGTCGACTAGCGGGTGGGTACAATGAGCAGTTCTTC
j_call: TRBJ2-1
v_call: TRBV21-1
d_call: -
clone_size: -

cdr3_aa: CASSGLAALREQYF
cdr3_nt: TGTGCCAGCAGTGGACTAGCGGCATTACGTGAGCAGTACTTC
j_call: TRBJ2-7
v_call: TRBV27
d_call: TRBD2
clone_size: once

cdr3_aa: CASSAARDSPYNEQFF
cdr3_nt: TGTGCCAGCAGCGCCGCCAGGGACAGCCCATACAATGAGCAGTTCTTC
j_call: TRBJ2-1
v_call: TRBV9
d_call: TRBD1
clone_size: -

cdr3_aa: CASSQTSGTETQYF
cdr3_nt: TGCGCCAGCAGCCAGACTAGCGGGACAGAGACCCAGTACTTC
j_call: TRBJ2-5
v_call: TRBV5-1
d_call: TRBD2
clone_size: -

cdr3_aa: CASSESGGVTEAFF
cdr3_nt: TGTGCCAGTAGTGAATCAGGGGGAGTCACTGAAGCTTTCTTT
j_call: TRBJ1-1
v_call: TRBV5-6
d_call: TRBD1
clone_size: -

cdr3_aa: CASSPQHATNEKLFF
cdr3_nt: TGTGCCAGCAGTCCCCAACACGCAACTAATGAAAAACTGTTTTTT
j_call: TRBJ1-4
v_call: TRBV27
d_call: -
clone_size: -

cdr3_aa: CASSLSSSGGSEQYF
cdr3_nt: TGTGCCAGCAGTTTAAGTTCTAGCGGGGGCTCCGAGCAGTACTTC
j_call: TRBJ2-7
v_call: TRBV27
d_call: TRBD2
clone_size: -

cdr3_aa: CASSPTGVNTEAFF
cdr3_nt: TGTGCCAGCAGCCCGACAGGGGTGAACACTGAAGCTTTCTTT
j_call: TRBJ1-1
v_call: TRBV6-5
d_call: TRBD1
clone_size: -

cdr3_aa: CASRLAGVTGELFF
cdr3_nt: TGTGCCAGTAGGCTTGCAGGGGTAACCGGGGAGCTGTTTTTT
j_call: TRBJ2-2
v_call: TRBV19
d_call: -
clone_size: -

cdr3_aa: CASSLATSGSTDTQYF
cdr3_nt: TGTGCCAGCAGCTTAGCTACTAGCGGGAGCACAGATACGCAGTATTTT
j_call: TRBJ2-3
v_call: TRBV7-2
d_call: TRBD2
clone_size: -

cdr3_aa: CASSPGTSGYEQYF
cdr3_nt: TGTGCCAGCAGCCCCGGTACTAGCGGCTACGAGCAGTACTTC
j_call: TRBJ2-7
v_call: TRBV9
d_call: TRBD2
clone_size: -

cdr3_aa: CASSRTGEQYF
cdr3_nt: TGTGCCAGCAGTCGGACGGGGGAGCAGTACTTC
j_call: TRBJ2-7
v_call: TRBV6-5
d_call: -
clone_size: -

cdr3_aa: CASSSETDLVYGYTF
cdr3_nt: TGTGCCAGCAGCTCTGAGACGGACTTGGTCTATGGCTACACCTTC
j_call: TRBJ1-2
v_call: TRBV7-9
d_call: -
clone_size: -

cdr3_aa: CASSFEDGVATNEKLFF
cdr3_nt: TGTGCCAGCAGTTTCGAGGACGGGGTTGCAACTAATGAAAAACTGTTTTTT
j_call: TRBJ1-4
v_call: TRBV28
d_call: -
clone_size: -

cdr3_aa: CASSFLAGVSGELFF
cdr3_nt: TGTGCCAGCAGCTTCTTAGCGGGAGTATCCGGGGAGCTGTTTTTT
j_call: TRBJ2-2
v_call: TRBV7-9
d_call: TRBD2
clone_size: -

cdr3_aa: CASSQEELAGYEQYF
cdr3_nt: TGCGCCAGCAGCCAAGAGGAACTAGCGGGATACGAGCAGTACTTC
j_call: TRBJ2-7
v_call: TRBV4-1
d_call: TRBD2
clone_size: -

cdr3_aa: CASSIRQGSQPQHF
cdr3_nt: TGTGCCAGCAGTATCCGCCAGGGTAGTCAGCCCCAGCATTTT
j_call: TRBJ1-5
v_call: TRBV27
d_call: -
clone_size: -

cdr3_aa: CASSSRASNQPQHF
cdr3_nt: TGTGCCAGCAGTTCGAGGGCGAGCAATCAGCCCCAGCATTTT
j_call: TRBJ1-5
v_call: TRBV27
d_call: -
clone_size: -

cdr3_aa: CASSGLAASSYEQYF
cdr3_nt: TGTGCCAGCAGCGGACTAGCGGCGAGCTCCTACGAGCAGTACTTC
j_call: TRBJ2-7
v_call: TRBV9
d_call: TRBD2
clone_size: -

cdr3_aa: CASSFWTSGYYEQYF
cdr3_nt: TGTGCCAGCAGTTTCTGGACTAGTGGATACTACGAGCAGTACTTC
j_call: TRBJ2-7
v_call: TRBV5-6
d_call: TRBD2
clone_size: -

cdr3_aa: CASSFLAGVNEQFF
cdr3_nt: TGTGCCAGCAGTTTCCTAGCGGGAGTCAATGAGCAGTTCTTC
j_call: TRBJ2-1
v_call: TRBV27
d_call: TRBD2
clone_size: -

cdr3_aa: CASSIARGSNQPQHF
cdr3_nt: TGTGCCAGTAGTATAGCCAGGGGGAGCAATCAGCCCCAGCATTTT
j_call: TRBJ1-5
v_call: TRBV19
d_call: TRBD1
clone_size: -

cdr3_aa: CASSQIAGARYNEQFF
cdr3_nt: TGTGCCAGCAGTCAAATAGCGGGGGCAAGGTACAATGAGCAGTTCTTC
j_call: TRBJ2-1
v_call: TRBV7-9
d_call: TRBD2
clone_size: -

cdr3_aa: CASSLGTGTYEQYF
cdr3_nt: TGTGCCAGCAGCTTAGGGACAGGGACCTACGAGCAGTACTTC
j_call: TRBJ2-7
v_call: TRBV11-2
d_call: TRBD1
clone_size: -

cdr3_aa: CASSLSPDRGSTEAFF
cdr3_nt: TGTGCCAGCAGTTTATCACCCGACAGGGGGAGTACTGAAGCTTTCTTT
j_call: TRBJ1-1
v_call: TRBV27
d_call: TRBD1
clone_size: once

cdr3_aa: CSARQIHEQYF
cdr3_nt: TGCAGTGCTAGACAGATCCACGAGCAGTACTTC
j_call: TRBJ2-7
v_call: TRBV20-1
d_call: -
clone_size: -

cdr3_aa: CASSLGDRGTYEQYF
cdr3_nt: TGTGCCAGCAGTTTAGGGGACAGGGGAACCTACGAGCAGTACTTC
j_call: TRBJ2-7
v_call: TRBV27
d_call: TRBD1
clone_size: -

cdr3_aa: CAWQPIEGQGGKKLFF
cdr3_nt: TGTGCCTGGCAGCCCATAGAGGGACAGGGAGGCAAAAAACTGTTTTTT
j_call: TRBJ1-4
v_call: TRBV30
d_call: TRBD1
clone_size: once

cdr3_aa: CASSSSISGLVLTDTQYF
cdr3_nt: TGTGCCAGCAGTTCCTCAATTAGCGGCCTCGTACTCACAGATACGCAGTATTTT
j_call: TRBJ2-3
v_call: TRBV28
d_call: -
clone_size: -

cdr3_aa: CASSVDAGTDTQYF
cdr3_nt: TGTGCCAGCAGCGTAGACGCAGGCACAGATACGCAGTATTTT
j_call: TRBJ2-3
v_call: TRBV9
d_call: -
clone_size: -

cdr3_aa: CASTGLPASYNEQFF
cdr3_nt: TGTGCCAGCACCGGACTACCCGCTTCCTACAATGAGCAGTTCTTC
j_call: TRBJ2-1
v_call: TRBV27
d_call: -
clone_size: -

cdr3_aa: CASSVSAATNYGYTF
cdr3_nt: TGTGCCAGCAGTGTCTCGGCAGCGACTAACTATGGCTACACCTTC
j_call: TRBJ1-2
v_call: TRBV6-4
d_call: -
clone_size: -

cdr3_aa: CASSWDRAYEQYF
cdr3_nt: TGTGCCAGCAGCTGGGACAGGGCCTACGAGCAGTACTTC
j_call: TRBJ2-7
v_call: TRBV5-8
d_call: TRBD1
clone_size: -

cdr3_aa: CASSPPGTSGRAYEQYF
cdr3_nt: TGTGCCAGCAGCCCTCCCGGGACTAGCGGGAGGGCCTACGAGCAGTACTTC
j_call: TRBJ2-7
v_call: TRBV9
d_call: TRBD2
clone_size: few

cdr3_aa: CASSLSGGVASPLHF
cdr3_nt: TGTGCCAGCAGCTTAAGCGGAGGGGTCGCATCACCCCTCCACTTT
j_call: TRBJ1-6
v_call: TRBV7-2
d_call: -
clone_size: -

cdr3_aa: CASGTGRNTEAFF
cdr3_nt: TGTGCCAGCGGGACAGGGAGGAACACTGAAGCTTTCTTT
j_call: TRBJ1-1
v_call: TRBV6-5
d_call: TRBD1
clone_size: -

cdr3_aa: CASSSYGTSGSVTQYF
cdr3_nt: TGTGCCAGCAGCTCTTACGGGACTAGCGGGAGTGTTACGCAGTATTTT
j_call: TRBJ2-3
v_call: TRBV7-3
d_call: TRBD2
clone_size: -

cdr3_aa: CASSTMGGGQPQHF
cdr3_nt: TGCGCCAGCAGCACGATGGGGGGGGGTCAGCCCCAGCATTTT
j_call: TRBJ1-5
v_call: TRBV5-1
d_call: -
clone_size: -

cdr3_aa: CASSTVSGSADTQYF
cdr3_nt: TGTGCCAGCAGTACCGTTAGCGGGAGCGCAGATACGCAGTATTTT
j_call: TRBJ2-3
v_call: TRBV6-5
d_call: TRBD2
clone_size: -

cdr3_aa: CAWSGGQDNSPLHF
cdr3_nt: TGTGCCTGGAGTGGGGGACAGGATAATTCACCCCTCCATTTT
j_call: TRBJ1-6
v_call: TRBV30
d_call: TRBD1
clone_size: -

cdr3_aa: CASSMGGRVYNEQFF
cdr3_nt: TGTGCCAGTAGTATGGGGGGTCGTGTATACAATGAGCAGTTCTTC
j_call: TRBJ2-1
v_call: TRBV19
d_call: -
clone_size: -